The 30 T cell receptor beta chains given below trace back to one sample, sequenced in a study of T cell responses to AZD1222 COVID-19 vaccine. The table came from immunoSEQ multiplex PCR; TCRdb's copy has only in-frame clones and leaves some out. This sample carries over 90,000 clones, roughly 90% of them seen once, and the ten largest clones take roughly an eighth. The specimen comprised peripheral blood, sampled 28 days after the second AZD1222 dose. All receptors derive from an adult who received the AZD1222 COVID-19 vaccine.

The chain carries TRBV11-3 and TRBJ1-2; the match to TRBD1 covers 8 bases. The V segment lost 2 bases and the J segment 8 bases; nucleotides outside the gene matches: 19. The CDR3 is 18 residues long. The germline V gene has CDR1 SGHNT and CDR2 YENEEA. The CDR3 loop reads CASSLFGDRSQGEEGYTF. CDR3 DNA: TGTGCCAGCAGCTTATTTGGTGACCGATCACAGGGGGAGGAAGGCTACACCTTC.

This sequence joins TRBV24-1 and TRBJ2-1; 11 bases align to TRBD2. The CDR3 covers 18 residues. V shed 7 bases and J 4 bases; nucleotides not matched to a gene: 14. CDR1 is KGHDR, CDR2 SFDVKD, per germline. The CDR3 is CATRPFSPGLAVYNEQFF. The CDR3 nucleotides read TGTGCCACCAGACCTTTTTCGCCGGGACTAGCGGTTTACAATGAGCAGTTCTTC.

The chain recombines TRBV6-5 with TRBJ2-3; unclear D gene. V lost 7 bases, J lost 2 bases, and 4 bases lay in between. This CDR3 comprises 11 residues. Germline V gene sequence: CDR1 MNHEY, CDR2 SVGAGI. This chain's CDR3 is CASTHTDTQYF. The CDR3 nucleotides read TGTGCCAGCACTCACACAGATACGCAGTATTTT.

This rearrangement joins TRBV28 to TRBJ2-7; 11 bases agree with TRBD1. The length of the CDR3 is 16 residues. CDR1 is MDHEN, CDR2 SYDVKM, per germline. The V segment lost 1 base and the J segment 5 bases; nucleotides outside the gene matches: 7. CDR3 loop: CASSLSRTGGMNEQYF. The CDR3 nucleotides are TGTGCCAGCAGTTTATCCCGGACAGGGGGCATGAACGAGCAGTACTTC.

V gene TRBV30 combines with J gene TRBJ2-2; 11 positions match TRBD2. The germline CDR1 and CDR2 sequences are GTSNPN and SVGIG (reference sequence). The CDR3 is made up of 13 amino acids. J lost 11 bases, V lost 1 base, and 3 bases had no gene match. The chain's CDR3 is CAWSALAGEELFF. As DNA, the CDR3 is TGTGCCTGGAGTGCACTAGCGGGGGAAGAGCTGTTTTTT.

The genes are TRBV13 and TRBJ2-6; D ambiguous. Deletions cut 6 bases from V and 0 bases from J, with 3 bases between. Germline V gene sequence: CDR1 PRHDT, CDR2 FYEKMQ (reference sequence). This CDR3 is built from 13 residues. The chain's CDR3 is CASSYSGANVLTF. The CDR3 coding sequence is TGTGCCAGCAGTTACTCTGGGGCCAACGTCCTGACTTTC.

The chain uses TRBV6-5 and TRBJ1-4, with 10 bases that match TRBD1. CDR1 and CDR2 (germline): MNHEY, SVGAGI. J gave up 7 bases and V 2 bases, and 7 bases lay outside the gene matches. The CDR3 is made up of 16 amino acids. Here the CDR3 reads CASSYRGTGEAEKLFF. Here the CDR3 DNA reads TGTGCCAGCAGTTACCGAGGGACAGGGGAAGCTGAAAAACTGTTTTTT.

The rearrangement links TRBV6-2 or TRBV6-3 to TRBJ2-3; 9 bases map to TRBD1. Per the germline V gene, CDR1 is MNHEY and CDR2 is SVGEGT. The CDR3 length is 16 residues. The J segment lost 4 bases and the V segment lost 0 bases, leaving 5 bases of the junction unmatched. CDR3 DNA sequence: TGTGCCAGCAGTTACTCTACAGGGGGCGTTTCAGATACGCAGTATTTT. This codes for CASSYSTGGVSDTQYF.

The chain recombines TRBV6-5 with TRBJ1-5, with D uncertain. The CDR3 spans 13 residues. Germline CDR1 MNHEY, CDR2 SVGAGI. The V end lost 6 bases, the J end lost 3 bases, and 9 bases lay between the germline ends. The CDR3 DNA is TGTGCCAGCAGGCGGGGAACCAATCAGCCCCAGCATTTT. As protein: CASRRGTNQPQHF.

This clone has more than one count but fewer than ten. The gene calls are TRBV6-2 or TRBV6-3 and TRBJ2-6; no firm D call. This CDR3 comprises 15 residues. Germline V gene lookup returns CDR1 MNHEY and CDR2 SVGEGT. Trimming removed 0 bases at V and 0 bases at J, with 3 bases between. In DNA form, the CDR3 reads TGTGCCAGCAGTTACTCGAGCTCTGGGGCCAACGTCCTGACTTTC. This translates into CASSYSSSGANVLTF.

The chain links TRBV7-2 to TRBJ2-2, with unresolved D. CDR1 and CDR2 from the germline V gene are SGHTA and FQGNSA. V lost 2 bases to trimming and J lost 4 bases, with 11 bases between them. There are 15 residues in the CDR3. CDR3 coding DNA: TGTGCCAGCAGCTTACGTGGGCTACCCACCGGGGAGCTGTTTTTT. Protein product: CASSLRGLPTGELFF. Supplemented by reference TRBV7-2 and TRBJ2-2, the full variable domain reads GAGVSQSPSNKVTEKGKDVELRCDPISGHTALYWYRQSLGQGLEFLIYFQGNSAPDKSGLPSDRFSAERTGGSVSTLTIQRTQQEDSAVYLCASSLRGLPTGELFFGEGSRLTVL.

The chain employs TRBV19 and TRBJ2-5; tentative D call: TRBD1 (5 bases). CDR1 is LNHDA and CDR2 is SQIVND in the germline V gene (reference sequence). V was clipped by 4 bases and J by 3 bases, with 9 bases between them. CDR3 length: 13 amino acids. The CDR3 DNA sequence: TGTGCCAGTAGTAAGACAGCCGAAGAGACCCAGTACTTC. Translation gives CASSKTAEETQYF.

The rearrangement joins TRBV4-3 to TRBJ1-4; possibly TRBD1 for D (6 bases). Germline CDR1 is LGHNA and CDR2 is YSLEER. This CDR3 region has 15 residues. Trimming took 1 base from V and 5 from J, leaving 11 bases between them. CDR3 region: CASSQGHRENEKLFF. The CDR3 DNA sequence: TGCGCCAGCAGCCAAGGTCACAGGGAGAATGAAAAACTGTTTTTT.

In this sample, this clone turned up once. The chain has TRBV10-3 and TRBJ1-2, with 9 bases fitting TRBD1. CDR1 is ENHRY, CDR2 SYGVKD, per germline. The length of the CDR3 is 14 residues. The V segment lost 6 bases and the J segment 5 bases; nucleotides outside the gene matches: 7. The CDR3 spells CAISTSDRGYGYTF. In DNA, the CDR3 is TGTGCCATCAGCACCTCGGACAGGGGTTATGGCTACACCTTC.

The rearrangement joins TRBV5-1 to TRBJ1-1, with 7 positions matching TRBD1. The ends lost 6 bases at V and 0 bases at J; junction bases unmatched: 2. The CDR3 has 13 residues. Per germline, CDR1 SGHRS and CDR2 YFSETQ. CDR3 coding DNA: TGCGCCAGCAAGGACAGGATGAACACTGAAGCTTTCTTT. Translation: CASKDRMNTEAFF.

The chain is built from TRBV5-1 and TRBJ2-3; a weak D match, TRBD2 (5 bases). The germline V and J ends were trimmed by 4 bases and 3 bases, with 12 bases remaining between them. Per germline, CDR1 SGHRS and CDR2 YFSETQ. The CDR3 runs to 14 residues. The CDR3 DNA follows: TGCGCCAGCAGCCCGGGCCCGGGGACAGATACGCAGTATTTT. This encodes CASSPGPGTDTQYF.

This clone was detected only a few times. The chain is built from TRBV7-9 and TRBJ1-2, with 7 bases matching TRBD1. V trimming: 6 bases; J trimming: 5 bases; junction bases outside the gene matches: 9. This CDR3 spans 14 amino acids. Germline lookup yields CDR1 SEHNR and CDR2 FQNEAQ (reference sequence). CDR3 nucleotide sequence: TGTGCCAGCAGGACCACAGGGGCTGATTATGGCTACACCTTC. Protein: CASRTTGADYGYTF. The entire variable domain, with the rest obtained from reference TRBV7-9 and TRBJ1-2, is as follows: DTGVSQNPRHKITKRGQNVTFRCDPISEHNRLYWYRQTLGQGPEFLTYFQNEAQLEKSRLLSDRFSAERPKGSFSTLEIQRTEQGDSAMYLCASRTTGADYGYTFGSGTRLTVV.

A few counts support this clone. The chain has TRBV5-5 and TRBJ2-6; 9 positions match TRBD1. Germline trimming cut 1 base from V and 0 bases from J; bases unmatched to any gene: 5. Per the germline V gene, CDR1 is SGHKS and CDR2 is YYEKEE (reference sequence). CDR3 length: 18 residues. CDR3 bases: TGTGCCAGCAGCTTGAGGGACAGGGTACTCTCTGGGGCCAACGTCCTGACTTTC. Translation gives CASSLRDRVLSGANVLTF.

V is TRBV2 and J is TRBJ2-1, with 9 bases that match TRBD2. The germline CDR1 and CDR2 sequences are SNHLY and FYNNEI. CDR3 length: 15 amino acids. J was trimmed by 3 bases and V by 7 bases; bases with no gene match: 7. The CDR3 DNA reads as TGTGCCAGCATCCTTAGCGGGAGAGTCTACAATGAGCAGTTCTTC. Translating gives CASILSGRVYNEQFF.

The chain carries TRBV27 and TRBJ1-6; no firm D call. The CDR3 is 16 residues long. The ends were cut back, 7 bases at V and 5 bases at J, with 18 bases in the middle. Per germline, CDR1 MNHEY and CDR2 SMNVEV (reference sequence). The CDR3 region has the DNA TGTGCCAGCATCCCCCCCTCGGGAGTTAATAATTCACCCCTCCACTTT. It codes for CASIPPSGVNNSPLHF.

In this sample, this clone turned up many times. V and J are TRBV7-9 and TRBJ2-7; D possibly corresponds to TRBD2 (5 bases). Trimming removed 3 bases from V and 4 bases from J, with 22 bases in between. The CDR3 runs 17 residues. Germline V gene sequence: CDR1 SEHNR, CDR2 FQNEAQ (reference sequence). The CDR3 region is CASSFSRASPPAYEQYF. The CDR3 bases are TGTGCCAGCAGCTTCTCCCGAGCTAGCCCACCAGCGTACGAGCAGTACTTC.

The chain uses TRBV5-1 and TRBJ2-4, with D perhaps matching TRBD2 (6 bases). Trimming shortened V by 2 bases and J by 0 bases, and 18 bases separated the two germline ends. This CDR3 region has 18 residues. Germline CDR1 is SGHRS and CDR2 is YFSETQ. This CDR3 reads CASSFGLALDLAKNIQYF. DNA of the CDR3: TGCGCCAGCAGCTTTGGGCTAGCGCTAGATCTAGCCAAAAACATTCAGTACTTC. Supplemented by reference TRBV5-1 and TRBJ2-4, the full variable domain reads KAGVTQTPRYLIKTRGQQVTLSCSPISGHRSVSWYQQTPGQGLQFLFEYFSETQRNKGNFPGRFSGRQFSNSRSEMNVSTLELGDSALYLCASSFGLALDLAKNIQYFGAGTRLSVL.

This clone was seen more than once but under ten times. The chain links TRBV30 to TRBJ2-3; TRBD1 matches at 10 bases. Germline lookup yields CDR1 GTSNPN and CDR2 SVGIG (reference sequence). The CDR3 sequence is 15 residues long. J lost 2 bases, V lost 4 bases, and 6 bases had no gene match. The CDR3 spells CAWTRTGGDTDTQYF. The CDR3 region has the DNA TGTGCCTGGACTCGGACAGGGGGAGACACAGATACGCAGTATTTT.

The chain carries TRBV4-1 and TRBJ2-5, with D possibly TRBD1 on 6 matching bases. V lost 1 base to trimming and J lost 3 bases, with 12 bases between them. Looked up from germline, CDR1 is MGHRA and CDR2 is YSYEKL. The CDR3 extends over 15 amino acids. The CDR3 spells CASSQGEYREETQYF. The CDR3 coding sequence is TGCGCCAGCAGCCAAGGCGAGTACAGGGAAGAGACCCAGTACTTC.

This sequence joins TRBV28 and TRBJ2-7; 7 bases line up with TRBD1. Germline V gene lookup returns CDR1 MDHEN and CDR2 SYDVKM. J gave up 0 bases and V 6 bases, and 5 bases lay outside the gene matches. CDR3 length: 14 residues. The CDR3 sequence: CASRQRQGSYEQYF. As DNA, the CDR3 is TGTGCCAGCAGACAAAGACAGGGCTCCTACGAGCAGTACTTC.

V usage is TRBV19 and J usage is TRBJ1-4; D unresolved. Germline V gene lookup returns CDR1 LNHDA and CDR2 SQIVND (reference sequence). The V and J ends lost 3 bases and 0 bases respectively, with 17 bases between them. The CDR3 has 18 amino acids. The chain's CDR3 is CASSMTLGETATNEKLFF. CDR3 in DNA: TGTGCCAGTAGTATGACCCTTGGGGAAACCGCAACTAATGAAAAACTGTTTTTT.

CDR3: CASSLTRAVQETQYF. The CDR3 DNA is TGCGCCAGCAGCTTGACACGAGCGGTACAAGAGACCCAGTACTTC. This chain joins TRBV5-1 and TRBJ2-5, with D possibly being TRBD2 (5 bases). Per germline, CDR1 SGHRS and CDR2 YFSETQ. Trimming took 1 base from V and 2 from J, leaving 12 bases between them. The CDR3 covers 15 residues.

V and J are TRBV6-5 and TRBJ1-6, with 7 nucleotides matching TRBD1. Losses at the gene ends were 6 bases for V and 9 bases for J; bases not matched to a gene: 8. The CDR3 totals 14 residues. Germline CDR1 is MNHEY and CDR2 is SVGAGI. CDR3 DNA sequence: TGTGCCAGCAGAACAACAGGGGAAGGTTCACCCCTCCACTTT. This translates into CASRTTGEGSPLHF.

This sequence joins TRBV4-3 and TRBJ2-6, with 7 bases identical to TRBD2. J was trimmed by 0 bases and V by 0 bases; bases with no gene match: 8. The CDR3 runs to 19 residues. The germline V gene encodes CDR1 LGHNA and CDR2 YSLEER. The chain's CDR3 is CASSQDLWGGSSGANVLTF. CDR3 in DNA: TGCGCCAGCAGCCAAGATTTATGGGGGGGGAGCTCTGGGGCCAACGTCCTGACTTTC.

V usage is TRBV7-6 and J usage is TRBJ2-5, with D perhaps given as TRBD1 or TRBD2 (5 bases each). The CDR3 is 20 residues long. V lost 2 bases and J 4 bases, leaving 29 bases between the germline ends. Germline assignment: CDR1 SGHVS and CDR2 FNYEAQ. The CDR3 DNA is TGTGCCAGCAGCTTACCCCAGCAGGCTCCTATTCGCGGTGGGGGAGAGACCCAGTACTTC. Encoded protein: CASSLPQQAPIRGGGETQYF.